Following are 9 T cell receptor beta chains from one sample sequenced in a study of identifying expanded T cells in peripheral blood (dated by TCRdb to the late 2010s). Libraries were made using the immunoSEQ multiplex PCR assay. As stored in TCRdb, this immuneACCESS dataset retains in-frame rearrangements with V and J assigned. A fraction of the clones does not appear; measured against another copy, unresolved V genes explain less than half of the discrepancy, and the remainder lacks a known reason. This sample lists approximately 130,000 clones; around nine tenths were detected once. Of the sample, around 8.2% falls within the top ten clones. Input material: blood. These receptors all stem from a person between 18 and 69 years old in good health.

This chain joins TRBV21-1 and TRBJ2-7; no check of the table's D call, TRBD1, against the DNA was made. TRBV21-1 is annotated as a pseudogene. The CDR3 contains 12 residues. CDR3 nucleotides: TGTGCCAGCATCCAGGGTCGGCGCGAGCAGTACTTC. Translated: CASIQGRREQYF.

This chain joins TRBV4-3 and TRBJ2-2, with D unclear. The germline V and J ends were trimmed by 4 bases and 4 bases, with 7 bases remaining between them. CDR1 is LGHNA and CDR2 is YSLEER in the germline V gene. There are 13 residues in the CDR3. In nucleotides, the CDR3 is TGCGCCAGCAGCCCCCGAAGCACCGGGGAGCTGTTTTTT. Encoded protein: CASSPRSTGELFF.

V is TRBV20-1 and J is TRBJ1-1; no firm D call. This CDR3 is built from 11 residues. Trimming took 2 bases from V and 8 from J, leaving 9 bases between them. From germline, CDR1 is DFQATT and CDR2 SNEGSKA (reference sequence). The DNA for the CDR3 is TGCAGTGCTAGAAGAACCCGAGAAGCTTTCTTT. Protein: CSARRTREAFF.

V usage is TRBV19 and J usage is TRBJ2-3; D could derive from TRBD1 or TRBD2 (5 bases each). CDR1 and CDR2 (germline): LNHDA, SQIVND (reference sequence). The CDR3 is made up of 15 amino acids. Trimming left V 6 bases short and J 4 bases short, with 17 bases between. CDR3 nucleotide sequence: TGTGCCAGTAGCTCATGGGGGTTAGGGGCAGATACGCAGTATTTT. Translating gives CASSSWGLGADTQYF. The entire variable domain, with the rest obtained from reference TRBV19 and TRBJ2-3, is as follows: DGGITQSPKYLFRKEGQNVTLSCEQNLNHDAMYWYRQDPGQGLRLIYYSQIVNDFQKGDIAEGYSVSREKKESFPLTVTSAQKNPTAFYLCASSSWGLGADTQYFGPGTRLTVL.

The chain recombines TRBV6-1 with TRBJ2-7, with TRBD1 matching 10 bases. The CDR3 has 15 residues. Germline CDR1 and CDR2: MNHNS and SASEGT. J lost 0 bases, V lost 6 bases, and 5 bases had no gene match. The CDR3 DNA sequence: TGTGCCAGCAGAACCGGGACAGGGGCCTCCTACGAGCAGTACTTC. This translates into CASRTGTGASYEQYF.

This clone is a singleton in its sample. The chain combines TRBV18 with TRBJ2-1, with D maybe TRBD1 (6 bases). The CDR3 length is 14 residues. V was pared by 3 bases and J by 8 bases, with 14 bases between. The germline CDR1 and CDR2 sequences are KGHSH and LQKENI. The CDR3 region is CASSPSGQWDEQFF. The DNA of the CDR3 is TGTGCCAGCTCACCCTCCGGACAGTGGGATGAGCAGTTCTTC.

This rearrangement joins TRBV5-1 to TRBJ1-5; unclear D gene. Germline-derived CDR1 and CDR2 are SGHRS and YFSETQ. The CDR3 spans 14 residues. Trimming removed 5 bases at V and 0 bases at J, with 9 bases between. The CDR3 DNA is TGCGCCAGCAGTGCGGATTATAGCAATCAGCCCCAGCATTTT. Its protein product is CASSADYSNQPQHF.

Points on this clone: A read error may account for a junction end that differs from germline. This chain connects TRBV19 to TRBJ2-3, with TRBD2 matching 7 bases. The CDR3 consists of 15 residues. The germline V gene has CDR1 LNHDA and CDR2 SQIVND (reference sequence). The CDR3, as DNA: TGTGCCAGTAGTGGCGCGGGAGCTAGCACAGATACCCAGTATTTT. It yields the protein CASSGAGASTDTQYF. Using reference TRBV19 and TRBJ2-3 for the parts outside the CDR3, the full variable domain is DGGITQSPKYLFRKEGQNVTLSCEQNLNHDAMYWYRQDPGQGLRLIYYSQIVNDFQKGDIAEGYSVSREKKESFPLTVTSAQKNPTAFYLCASSGAGASTDTQYFGPGTRLTVL.

This clone was found a few times. The V call is TRBV4-1, the J call TRBJ1-2; perhaps TRBD1 as D (5 bases). The CDR3 spans 16 residues. Deletions cut 0 bases from V and 4 bases from J, with 15 bases between. Germline V gene sequence: CDR1 MGHRA, CDR2 YSYEKL. In DNA form, the CDR3 reads TGCGCCAGCAGCCAAGATCTGCTGGGAGGGACCTATGGCTACACCTTC. Its translation is CASSQDLLGGTYGYTF.